This paragraph reports one T cell receptor (beta chain). The data were obtained in a study of blood T cell repertoires in COVID-19. Study background: PBMCs, B-cell-depleted T cells, or T cells were the source of the cDNA or gDNA that made up the material.

The Seattle site enrolled patients during active infection and followed them longitudinally. Sequencing was performed with immunoSEQ multiplex PCR; in TCRdb, only in-frame clones are kept and a portion is missing. The sample consists of 350,000 to 500,000 clones, around 90% of them appearing once. The J segment lost 9 bases and the V segment lost 4 bases, leaving 6 bases of the junction unmatched. Germline V gene lookup returns CDR1 LGHDT and CDR2 YNNKEL (reference sequence). The CDR3 contains 14 residues. The gene calls are TRBV3-1 (or the pseudogene TRBV3-2) and TRBJ1-5; 10 bases line up with TRBD1. Sequencing was done on a sample of peripheral blood. The TCR originated in a man younger than 35 with COVID-19, enrolled during active disease. In DNA form, the CDR3 reads TGTGCCAGCAGCCGAGGGACAGGGGACGCGCCCCAGCATTTT. Amino acid sequence: CASSRGTGDAPQHF.